This T cell receptor (beta chain) was recovered during a study of cytotoxic CD8 clonotypes in ibrutinib-treated CLL. Method: immunoSEQ multiplex PCR; TCRdb's copy keeps in-frame clones and lacks some. The table records about 160,000 clones, less than 85% of them present only once. The sequence derives from a human donor with chronic lymphocytic leukemia. The input for sequencing was PBMCs, taken after 24 months of ibrutinib treatment.

CDR3 loop: CASSLQGNYGYTF. The CDR3 coding sequence is TGTGCCAGCAGCTTGCAAGGAAACTATGGCTACACCTTC. The V and J genes are TRBV5-5 and TRBJ1-2; D ambiguous. Germline V gives CDR1 SGHKS, CDR2 YYEKEE (reference sequence). The V end was cut by 1 base, the J end by 2 bases, with 6 bases between. The length of the CDR3 is 13 residues.